Listed here are 10 T cell receptor beta chains from one sample, sequenced in a study of OX40 agonist ivuxolimab in advanced cancers. Here immunoSEQ multiplex PCR was the method, and the copy in TCRdb shows in-frame clones only, minus some. The sample holds around 72,000 clones, 88% seen once. The source material was CD4+ or CD8+ T cells sorted from blood, sampled in a trial of the OX40 agonist ivuxolimab. The origin of the receptors is an adult with an advanced solid tumor such as melanoma, head and neck, liver or kidney cancer.

This clone was recorded only once. The chain combines TRBV18 with TRBJ1-1; TRBD1 agrees at 7 bases. This CDR3 comprises 14 residues. CDR1 is KGHSH, CDR2 LQKENI, per germline. V was clipped by 4 bases and J by 0 bases; unmatched bases: 2. Here the CDR3 DNA reads TGTGCCAGCTCACAGGGACAGATGAACACTGAAGCTTTCTTT. Protein product: CASSQGQMNTEAFF.

The chain joins TRBV28 to TRBJ1-1; D is undetermined. Germline-derived CDR1 and CDR2 are MDHEN and SYDVKM. The germline V and J ends were trimmed by 0 bases and 1 base, with 9 bases remaining between them. The CDR3 spans 15 residues. DNA for the CDR3: TGTGCCAGCAGTTTATGGTCAGCTTGGAACACTGAAGCTTTCTTT. Translation gives CASSLWSAWNTEAFF.

This rearrangement joins TRBV7-8 to TRBJ1-5, with 10 bases that match TRBD1. This CDR3 has 18 residues. Trimming took 5 bases from V and 5 from J; bases not matched to a gene: 15. Germline CDR1 SGHVS, CDR2 FQNEAQ. The CDR3 here is CASSQRQGAMGGDQPQHF. DNA of the CDR3: TGTGCCAGCAGCCAACGACAGGGGGCGATGGGGGGCGATCAGCCCCAGCATTTT.

The CDR3 DNA reads TGTGCCACCAGCAGAGCAGGGCCCTTATCCTCTAACTATGGCTACACCTTC. This gives the protein CATSRAGPLSSNYGYTF. This chain uses TRBV15 with TRBJ1-2; possible D gene TRBD1, 5 bases. Between the trimmed V and J ends, which lost 1 base and 0 bases, there was a span of 15 bases. Germline CDR1 LNHNV, CDR2 YYDKDF (reference sequence). This CDR3 is 17 amino acids long. Based on the CDR3 plus reference TRBV15 and TRBJ1-2, the full variable domain is DAMVIQNPRYQVTQFGKPVTLSCSQTLNHNVMYWYQQKSSQAPKLLFHYYDKDFNNEADTPDNFQSRRPNTSFCFLDIRSPGLGDTAMYLCATSRAGPLSSNYGYTFGSGTRLTVV.

This clone appeared a single time. The V call is TRBV10-2, the J call TRBJ2-1; perhaps TRBD2 as D (6 bases). With 3 bases removed from V and 5 bases from J, the gap between germline ends came to 11 bases. This CDR3 comprises 14 residues. The germline V gene has CDR1 WSHSY and CDR2 SAAADI. DNA of the CDR3: TGCGCCAGCAGTGATTGGGACTTACACAATGAGCAGTTCTTC. It codes for CASSDWDLHNEQFF.

The rearrangement links TRBV6-1 to TRBJ2-7; no clear D. Germline CDR1 is MNHNS and CDR2 is SASEGT. V was clipped by 1 base and J by 0 bases, with 7 bases between them. The length of the CDR3 is 14 residues. The CDR3 is CASSEVGHSYEQYF. Here the CDR3 DNA reads TGTGCCAGCAGTGAAGTGGGCCACTCCTACGAGCAGTACTTC.

Here the CDR3 reads CASSAFTPLTGGTEAFF. The CDR3, as DNA: TGTGCCAGCAGTGCATTTACCCCTCTGACAGGGGGCACTGAAGCTTTCTTT. V gene TRBV28 combines with J gene TRBJ1-1, with TRBD1 identical over 9 bases. CDR1 is MDHEN and CDR2 is SYDVKM in the germline V gene. CDR3 size: 17 residues. V shed 5 bases and J 4 bases; nucleotides not matched to a gene: 14.

The V gene is TRBV9, the J gene TRBJ2-7; TRBD2 aligns across 14 bases. The germline gives CDR1 SGDLS, CDR2 YYNGEE. CDR3 length: 15 residues. J was trimmed by 7 bases and V by 0 bases; bases with no gene match: 3. The CDR3 DNA follows: TGTGCCAGCAGCGTAGGGGGACTAGCGGGAGATGAGCAGTACTTC. Translated, it gives CASSVGGLAGDEQYF.

The V call is TRBV18, the J call TRBJ2-5; D call uncertain. V was clipped by 3 bases and J by 1 base, with 9 bases between them. Germline V gene data show CDR1 as KGHSH and CDR2 as LQKENI. CDR3 length: 14 amino acids. The CDR3 protein is CASSPLTPQETQYF. The CDR3 DNA follows: TGTGCCAGCTCACCCCTAACACCCCAAGAGACCCAGTACTTC.

This clone has just one count. This chain links TRBV6-1 with TRBJ1-5; no firm D call. The CDR3 is 13 residues long. Germline loops: CDR1 MNHNS, CDR2 SASEGT. V was clipped by 3 bases and J by 5 bases, with 8 bases between them. CDR3 in DNA: TGTGCCAGCAGTGATGGTCTTTATCAGCCCCAGCATTTT. Translated: CASSDGLYQPQHF.